This T cell receptor (beta chain) was captured by sequencing in a study of early T cells in non-severe SARS-CoV-2 infection. Turning to the study itself: Unpaired chains resulted from sequencing bulk RNA of unsorted whole blood.

This clonotype was picked up many times. Trimming left V 0 bases short and J 1 base short, with 12 bases between. Per germline, CDR1 WNHNN and CDR2 SYGVQD (reference sequence). This CDR3 spans 16 amino acids. Researchers tagged individual cDNA molecules with unique molecular identifiers. Using its own MiXCR run on the 5' RACE reads, TCRdb lists one record per CDR3 protein. The sample lists around 26,000 distinct CDR3 sequences; approximately 5% were seen once. The V and J genes are TRBV10-1 and TRBJ2-5; weak D call: TRBD2 (6 bases). Sequencing used whole blood. This receptor was obtained from an adult who was a healthcare worker with PCR-confirmed SARS-CoV-2 infection or an uninfected control (not recorded which). In DNA form, the CDR3 reads TGCGCCAGCAGTGAGTCGTCGGTGGGGGGCCAAGAGACCCAGTACTTC. Translated, it gives CASSESSVGGQETQYF.